Below are 15 T cell receptor beta chains sequenced from a single sample in a study of cytomegalovirus exposure and HLA in healthy donors. The PCR ran on 60 Vbeta and 13 Jbeta primers. Generated by immunoSEQ multiplex PCR, the TCRdb table keeps only in-frame clones and is missing some. The data contain some 100,000 clones, about 75% of them singletons. The sample consisted of PBMCs. The receptors derive from a male donor in good health and CMV-seropositive.

The rearrangement links TRBV4-2 to TRBJ2-7; 13 positions match TRBD2. The CDR3 contains 17 residues. Germline CDR1 is LGHNA and CDR2 is YNFKEQ. The V and J ends lost 4 bases and 0 bases, in that order; junction bases with no gene match: 6. CDR3 nucleotides: TGTGCCAGCAGCCTGGGACTAGCGGGGCAGCTCTCCTACGAGCAGTACTTC. It translates to CASSLGLAGQLSYEQYF.

The chain uses TRBV30 and TRBJ1-2, with 7 bases identical to TRBD1. The CDR3 loop spans 13 amino acids. Per germline, CDR1 GTSNPN and CDR2 SVGIG (reference sequence). Trimming removed 7 bases from V and 7 bases from J; junction bases left unmatched: 12. CDR3 amino acids: CASYSGTALGYTF. The CDR3 DNA reads as TGTGCCTCGTACTCCGGGACAGCCCTTGGCTACACCTTC.

The rearrangement joins TRBV19 to TRBJ1-5, with TRBD1 as a possible D gene (6 bases). Trimming cost V 6 bases and J 7 bases, with 13 bases left between them. There are 13 residues in the CDR3. CDR1 and CDR2 from the germline V gene are LNHDA and SQIVND (reference sequence). The CDR3 nucleotides read TGTGCCAGTAGCACAGGGTTAGGGCAGCCCCAGCATTTT. Protein sequence: CASSTGLGQPQHF.

This clone was seen a few times. The V and J genes are TRBV7-9 and TRBJ1-4, with D perhaps TRBD1 (5 bases). This CDR3 contains 16 residues. CDR1 and CDR2 (germline): SEHNR, FQNEAQ (reference sequence). The V end lost 3 bases, the J end lost 7 bases, and 18 bases lay between the germline ends. Here the CDR3 reads CASSLAIWQGGEKLFF. In nucleotides, the CDR3 is TGTGCCAGCAGCTTGGCAATCTGGCAGGGAGGTGAAAAACTGTTTTTT.

Only a few counts were recorded for this clone. The chain carries TRBV6-1 and TRBJ2-7; 10 bases match TRBD2. CDR3 length: 15 residues. CDR1 is MNHNS and CDR2 is SASEGT in the germline V gene. The V and J ends lost 4 bases and 3 bases, in that order; junction bases with no gene match: 6. Here the CDR3 DNA reads TGTGCCAGCAGTGTTATGTCTAGCGGGGGCTACGAGCAGTACTTC. Amino acids: CASSVMSSGGYEQYF.

The chain links TRBV30 to TRBJ2-2, with 8 bases fitting TRBD2. This CDR3 is built from 14 residues. Germline loops: CDR1 GTSNPN, CDR2 SVGIG (reference sequence). V dropped 3 bases and J dropped 4; count of bases not matched to a gene: 4. The CDR3 sequence is CAWSIAGFTGELFF. CDR3 coding DNA: TGTGCCTGGAGCATAGCGGGATTCACCGGGGAGCTGTTTTTT.

The rearrangement uses TRBV7-2 and TRBJ2-7; 9 positions agree with TRBD1. CDR3 length equals 15 residues. The germline V gene encodes CDR1 SGHTA and CDR2 FQGNSA. The trim removed 5 bases at V and 3 bases at J, leaving 8 bases unmatched. Written as DNA, the CDR3 is TGTGCCAGCAGCCCGGGGGGACAGGGAGTCTACGAGCAGTACTTC. This codes for CASSPGGQGVYEQYF. Together with reference TRBV7-2 and TRBJ2-7, the CDR3 gives the full variable domain: GAGVSQSPSNKVTEKGKDVELRCDPISGHTALYWYRQSLGQGLEFLIYFQGNSAPDKSGLPSDRFSAERTGGSVSTLTIQRTQQEDSAVYLCASSPGGQGVYEQYFGPGTRLTVT.

V gene TRBV11-3 combines with J gene TRBJ2-7; possible D gene TRBD1, 6 bases. Germline V gives CDR1 SGHNT, CDR2 YENEEA. This CDR3 contains 13 residues. V was pared by 5 bases and J by 4 bases, with 12 bases between. Here the CDR3 reads CASSTGHLYEQYF. In nucleotides, the CDR3 is TGTGCCAGCAGCACGGGACATCTTTACGAGCAGTACTTC.

As regards this clone: Germline and junction disagree at one end, which may indicate a read error. The chain joins TRBV7-7 to TRBJ2-5; 15 bases agree with TRBD2. Germline V gene data show CDR1 as SSHAT and CDR2 as FNYEAQ (reference sequence). The CDR3 has 15 residues. CDR3 nucleotides: TGTGCTAGCAGCATCGGACTAGCGGGGGGGGAGACCCAGTACTTC. This gives the protein CASSIGLAGGETQYF.

The V gene is TRBV5-1, the J gene TRBJ2-7; TRBD2 matches at 11 bases. There are 16 residues in the CDR3. The ends lost 4 bases at V and 4 bases at J; junction bases unmatched: 10. The germline CDR1 and CDR2 sequences are SGHRS and YFSETQ. The DNA of the CDR3 is TGCGCCAGCAGCGTGGCTAGCGGGGGGCGAGGATACGAGCAGTACTTC. Amino acid sequence: CASSVASGGRGYEQYF.

This clone has only one observation. The genes are TRBV10-3 and TRBJ1-6; D unresolved. Trimming left V 6 bases short and J 0 bases short, with 9 bases between. Per germline, CDR1 ENHRY and CDR2 SYGVKD. CDR3 size: 15 residues. The CDR3 region has the DNA TGTGCCATCAGGCAGGAGGACTCCTATAATTCACCCCTCCACTTT. Encoded protein: CAIRQEDSYNSPLHF.

The chain carries TRBV30 and TRBJ1-3; tentatively, D is TRBD1 (5 bases). Germline V gene lookup returns CDR1 GTSNPN and CDR2 SVGIG (reference sequence). The V end lost 5 bases, the J end lost 4 bases, and 6 bases lay between the germline ends. The CDR3 loop spans 11 amino acids. The CDR3: CAWAGGNTIYF. The CDR3 coding sequence is TGTGCCTGGGCAGGGGGAAACACCATATATTTT.

This rearrangement joins TRBV29-1 to TRBJ1-2; D unresolved. CDR1 and CDR2 (germline): SQVTM, ANQGSEA. The CDR3 contains 11 residues. Trimming stripped 3 bases from V and 8 bases from J, with 10 bases between. DNA for the CDR3: TGCAGCGTTGACGGAGCACGGGGCTACACCTTC. It is translated as CSVDGARGYTF.

This clone has only a few counts. This chain links TRBV13 with TRBJ1-4; D is undetermined. This CDR3 is built from 15 residues. Germline CDR1 reads PRHDT; CDR2 reads FYEKMQ (reference sequence). The germline V and J ends were trimmed by 3 bases and 5 bases, with 13 bases remaining between them. The CDR3 here is CASSFRRKGNEKLFF. The DNA of the CDR3 is TGTGCCAGCAGCTTCAGGAGGAAAGGAAATGAAAAACTGTTTTTT.

The chain uses TRBV5-1 and TRBJ1-3, with D uncertain. CDR3 size: 17 residues. Per germline, CDR1 SGHRS and CDR2 YFSETQ. Trimming removed 2 bases from V and 0 bases from J, with 15 bases in between. As DNA, the CDR3 is TGCGCCAGCAGCTTTACAGTATCCGCCAGCTCTGGAAACACCATATATTTT. Translated: CASSFTVSASSGNTIYF.